This T cell receptor (beta chain) originates from a study of blood T cell repertoires in COVID-19. The protocol was immunoSEQ multiplex PCR, while the TCRdb copy is restricted to in-frame clones and leaves out a portion. The table lists over 250,000 clones, about 88% of them singletons. Sequencing used PBMCs or T cells enriched from blood (not recorded which). The sequence was collected from a man aged 30 to 39 with acute COVID-19.

Written as DNA, the CDR3 is TGTGCCAGCAACGCGCTCGGGGGGAAATTCGGGGAGACCCAGTACTTC. This codes for CASNALGGKFGETQYF. The chain is built from TRBV5-4 and TRBJ2-5; 7 bases line up with TRBD2. This CDR3 contains 16 residues. Germline CDR1 and CDR2: SGHNT and YYREEE (reference sequence). The ends lost 6 bases at V and 5 bases at J; junction bases unmatched: 16.